Here is one T cell receptor (beta chain) with its context. The antigen remains unidentified. TCRdb keeps only in-frame clones here, not all; method: immunoSEQ multiplex PCR. Of 60,000 to 75,000 clones in the sample, around 94% were seen once. These data are taken from a study of T cell clonotyping in hematopoietic cell transplantation. Regarding the study as a whole: Recipient TCR diversity dropped after transplant; expanded clonotypes rose from day 30 to 180. Graft donor and pretransplant recipient Inverse Simpson Index values predicted broader posttransplant TCR diversity. Few recipient clonotypes overlapped donors; over 95% were de novo at given depth.

V lost 1 base to trimming and J lost 0 bases, with 7 bases between them. Germline-derived CDR1 and CDR2 are SGHDT and YYEEEE. CDR3 length: 14 amino acids. Sequenced material: peripheral blood mononuclear cells. This rearrangement joins TRBV5-6 to TRBJ1-2; no reliable D call. This TCR was recovered from a man over 45 in good health. Some clones in this sample may be carry-over from other donors' samples. The CDR3 loop is CASSLLRSNYGYTF. CDR3 sequence (DNA): TGTGCCAGCAGCTTGCTAAGGTCTAACTATGGCTACACCTTC. Full variable domain (remainder filled in from reference TRBV5-6 and TRBJ1-2): DAGVTQSPTHLIKTRGQQVTLRCSPKSGHDTVSWYQQALGQGPQFIFQYYEEEERQRGNFPDRFSGHQFPNYSSELNVNALLLGDSALYLCASSLLRSNYGYTFGSGTRLTVV.